This T cell receptor beta chain was captured by sequencing in a study of radiotherapy plus CTLA-4 blockade in lung cancer. Sequencing was performed with immunoSEQ multiplex PCR; in TCRdb, only in-frame clones are kept and a portion is missing. The sample shows 81,000 or so clones, 78% of them seen only once. J lost 4 bases, V lost 0 bases, and 5 bases had no gene match. CDR1 is MDHEN and CDR2 is SYDVKM in the germline V gene. The CDR3 runs 16 residues. The TCR was taken from a human donor with non-small cell lung cancer whose response to radiotherapy plus ipilimumab could not be evaluated. Some clones in this sample may be carry-over from other donors' samples. The gene calls are TRBV28 and TRBJ2-5, with 10 bases lining up with TRBD1. Material: peripheral blood, obtained from a patient treated with radiotherapy plus ipilimumab. CDR3 bases: TGTGCCAGCAGTTTATGGGGGACAGGGGAGGGAGAGACCCAGTACTTC. It encodes CASSLWGTGEGETQYF.